This T cell receptor (beta chain) was identified in a study of blood T cell repertoires in COVID-19. Study at large: Acute-phase and convalescent COVID-19 samples originated in the United States, Italy and Spain. PBMCs, B-cell-depleted T cells, or T cells provided the cDNA or gDNA that made up the material.

The germline gives CDR1 MNHEY, CDR2 SVGEGT. The CDR3 loop spans 15 amino acids. V was pared by 6 bases and J by 9 bases, with 15 bases of the junction left unmatched. Original analysis: Amplification of reference gene primers was used by the study to estimate nucleated cell counts. The table came from immunoSEQ multiplex PCR; TCRdb's copy has only in-frame clones and leaves some out. For V, J and clone size, that table is used; D and trimming come from the DNA. This table holds under 45,000 clones, roughly four fifths found once. The sequence was obtained from a human donor in a cohort sampled during active COVID-19. V usage is TRBV6-2 or TRBV6-3 and J usage is TRBJ2-5; TRBD2 matches at 8 bases. The material sequenced was peripheral blood. The CDR3 sequence: CASSGSGGAGLPQYF. For the CDR3, the DNA is TGTGCCAGCAGCGGTTCCGGGGGGGCCGGTTTGCCCCAGTACTTC.